This T cell receptor beta chain comes out of a study of blood T cell repertoires in COVID-19 (dated by TCRdb to 2020 to 2021). Regarding the study in general: Collaborator samples came from the United States, Italy and Spain and covered acute and convalescent phases of COVID-19. The prospective study material was composed of cDNA or gDNA derived from T cells, B-cell-depleted T cells, or PBMCs. Subjects who had been exposed to COVID-19, were actively infected with it, or had recovered from it provided the deeply sampled blood TCRbeta repertoires that made up the dataset. A freely available public database, intended as a resource for researchers studying the immune response to SARS-CoV-2, is where the repertoires were released. The samples were drawn from two sources: the first 160 participants of the ongoing ImmuneRACE study, and 1,000 to 1,500 subjects contributed by 6 global collaborators. Nearly every sample came with metadata listing a de-identified subject ID, COVID-19 status, age in years and sex. Where available, HLA class I and class II types were taken from metadata supplied by the sample provider and were not determined by assay-based typing. The paper's findings and limits, for the study overall: The amount of clinical and demographic metadata varied by source and participant and was provided uncurated.

Sequences MDHEN (CDR1) and SYDVKM (CDR2) are obtained from the germline V gene. Measured from the cysteine to the phenylalanine, the CDR3 is 16 residues long. Only the CDR3 DNA is retained, 48 bases long and in frame from the first base. Here V drops 6 bases and J drops 7 bases, and the junction holds 13 bases not matched to any gene. Whole blood was collected in K2EDTA tubes by collaborating institutions according to the institutions' own protocols. Collaborator samples were shipped for TCRbeta analysis as frozen whole blood, isolated PBMCs, or DNA extracted from either sample type. Concerning this clone: No cognate antigen has been identified for it. The input lacks base qualities; no much larger clone sits a single base away.

TCRbeta CDR3 regions were amplified from genomic DNA by means of the immunoSEQ Assay, a bias-controlled multiplex PCR. Processing in the source paper ran as follows. The number of nucleated cells in each sample was estimated by amplification of reference gene primers within the assay. Sequence reads were collapsed and filtered to measure the absolute abundance of every unique TCRbeta CDR3 rearrangement. For each sample, productive Simpson clonality was calculated as the square root of Simpson's diversity index over productive rearrangements. This is the immuneACCESS table as TCRdb keeps it, with only in-frame sequences that have V and J called. A part of the clones is gone; compared with another copy, unresolved V genes explain less than half, and the rest is unexplained. V, J and clone size derive from that table, while D and trimming were established from the DNA sequence. This sample holds over 130,000 clones; around 73% were observed only once. The top ten hold about 9.4% of the sample.

The chain employs TRBV28 and TRBJ1-4; 8 bases in the junction line up with TRBD1. Sequenced: peripheral blood. The clonotype was recovered from a woman aged 45-65 years with active or convalescent COVID-19. The CDR3 region: CASSPQDRGSREKLFF. The nucleotide sequence reads as follows: TGTGCCAGCAGCCCTCAAGACAGGGGATCGCGTGAAAAACTGTTTTTT.